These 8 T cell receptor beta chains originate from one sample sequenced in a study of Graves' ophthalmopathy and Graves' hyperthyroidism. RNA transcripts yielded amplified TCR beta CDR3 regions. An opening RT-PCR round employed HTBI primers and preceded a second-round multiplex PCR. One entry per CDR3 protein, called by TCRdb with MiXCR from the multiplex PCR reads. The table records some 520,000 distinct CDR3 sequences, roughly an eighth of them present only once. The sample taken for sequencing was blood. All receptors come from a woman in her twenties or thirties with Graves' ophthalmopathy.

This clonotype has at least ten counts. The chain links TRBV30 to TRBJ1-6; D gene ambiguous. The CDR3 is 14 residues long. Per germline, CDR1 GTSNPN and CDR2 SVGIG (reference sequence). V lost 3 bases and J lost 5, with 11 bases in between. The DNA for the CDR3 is TGTGCCTGGAGCGGGGAGGCGAATAATTCACCCCTCCACTTT. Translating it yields CAWSGEANNSPLHF.

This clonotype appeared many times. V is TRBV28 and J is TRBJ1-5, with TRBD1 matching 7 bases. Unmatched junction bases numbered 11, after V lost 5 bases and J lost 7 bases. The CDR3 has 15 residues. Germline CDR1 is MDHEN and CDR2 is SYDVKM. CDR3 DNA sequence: TGTGCCAGCAGTCCGACAGGGTGGGTCGGCCAGCCCCAGCATTTT. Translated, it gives CASSPTGWVGQPQHF.

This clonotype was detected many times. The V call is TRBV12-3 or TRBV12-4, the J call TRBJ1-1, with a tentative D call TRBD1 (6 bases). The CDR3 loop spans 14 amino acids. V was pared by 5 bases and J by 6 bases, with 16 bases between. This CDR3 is CASSRGIGSPEAFF. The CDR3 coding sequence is TGTGCCAGCAGTAGGGGGATAGGCAGTCCTGAAGCTTTCTTT.

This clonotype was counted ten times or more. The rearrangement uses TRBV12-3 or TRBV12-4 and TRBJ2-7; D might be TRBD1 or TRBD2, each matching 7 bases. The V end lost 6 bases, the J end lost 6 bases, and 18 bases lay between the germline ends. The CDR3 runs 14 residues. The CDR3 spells CASSPWAGGVEQYF. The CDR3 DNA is TGTGCCAGCAGCCCGTGGGCAGGGGGGGTCGAGCAGTACTTC.

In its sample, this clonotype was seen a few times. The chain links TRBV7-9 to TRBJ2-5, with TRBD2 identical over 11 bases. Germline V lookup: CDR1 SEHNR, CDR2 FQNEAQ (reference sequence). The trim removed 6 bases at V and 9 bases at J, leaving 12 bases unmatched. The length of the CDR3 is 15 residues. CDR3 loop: CASSPPTSGGVPQYF. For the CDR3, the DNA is TGTGCCAGCAGTCCCCCCACTAGCGGGGGAGTACCCCAGTACTTC.

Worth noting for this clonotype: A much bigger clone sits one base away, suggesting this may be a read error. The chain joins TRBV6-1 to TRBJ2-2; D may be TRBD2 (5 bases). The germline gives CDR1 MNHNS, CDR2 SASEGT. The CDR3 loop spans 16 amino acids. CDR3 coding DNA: TGTGCCAGCACCCTTAGAGGAGCGGAGTACACCGGGGATCTGTTTTTT. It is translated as CASTLRGAEYTGDLFF.

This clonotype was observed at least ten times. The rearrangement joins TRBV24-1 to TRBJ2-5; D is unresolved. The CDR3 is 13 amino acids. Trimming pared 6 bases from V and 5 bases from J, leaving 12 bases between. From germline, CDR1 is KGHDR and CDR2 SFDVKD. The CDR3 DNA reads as TGTGCCACCAGTTACGGTGGGTCCGAGACCCAGTACTTC. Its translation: CATSYGGSETQYF.

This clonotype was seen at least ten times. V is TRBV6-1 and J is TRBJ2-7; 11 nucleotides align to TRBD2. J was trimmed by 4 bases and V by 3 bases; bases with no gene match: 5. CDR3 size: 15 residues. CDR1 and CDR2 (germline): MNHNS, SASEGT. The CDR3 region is CASSDVGTSGYEQYF. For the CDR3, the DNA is TGTGCCAGCAGTGACGTCGGGACTAGCGGATACGAGCAGTACTTC.